Each of the 21 T cell receptor beta chains below was sequenced from the same sample in a study of human T cells and chemical hapten exposure. Specified time point: pre-sensitization, week 0. As to treatment: therapeutic diphenylcyclopropenone sensitization with weekly scalp DPC. TCRdb reprocessed the RACE reads via MiXCR and lists one record per CDR3 protein. The table records 62,000 or so distinct CDR3 sequences, roughly 9.8% of them present only once. The input for sequencing was whole blood, taken in connection with sensitization to the hapten diphenylcyclopropenone (DPC). These TCRs come from a woman between 50 and 59 years old with alopecia areata. Some clones in this sample may be carry-over from other donors' samples.

This clonotype appeared many times. The chain joins TRBV7-2 to TRBJ2-6; 8 positions agree with TRBD1. Germline trimming cut 5 bases from V and 0 bases from J; bases unmatched to any gene: 9. Per the germline V gene, CDR1 is SGHTA and CDR2 is FQGNSA. The CDR3 spans 18 residues. For the CDR3, the DNA is TGTGCCAGCAGCCAAAGGGGACAGGCTTTCTCTGGGGCCAACGTCCTGACTTTC. This sequence encodes CASSQRGQAFSGANVLTF.

On this clonotype: This may stem from a read error, because a much larger clone lies one nucleotide away. The rearrangement joins TRBV25-1 to TRBJ2-6, with D perhaps matching TRBD1 (5 bases). Germline CDR1 and CDR2: MGHDK and SYGVNS. The CDR3 contains 17 residues. CDR3 sequence: CASSAGNPSSGANVLIF. Written as DNA, the CDR3 is TGTGCCAGCAGTGCAGGGAACCCCAGTTCTGGGGCCAACGTCCTGATTTTC.

This clonotype was observed a few times. The chain joins TRBV29-1 to TRBJ2-1; D gene ambiguous. This CDR3 contains 12 residues. Trimming stripped 8 bases from V and 7 bases from J, with 15 bases between. CDR1 is SQVTM, CDR2 ANQGSEA, per germline. The CDR3 reads CSTHRASNEQFF. The CDR3 nucleotides are TGCAGCACCCACCGGGCCTCAAATGAGCAGTTCTTC.

This clonotype has ten or more counts. The CDR3 protein is CASSEYPGQSGGYTF. The DNA of the CDR3 is TGTGCCAGCAGTGAATACCCGGGACAGTCCGGCGGCTACACCTTC. The chain combines TRBV2 with TRBJ1-2, with 7 bases aligning to TRBD1. The CDR3 extends over 15 amino acids. The V segment lost 2 bases and the J segment 8 bases; nucleotides outside the gene matches: 11. Germline V lookup: CDR1 SNHLY, CDR2 FYNNEI.

This clonotype was picked up many times. V usage is TRBV12-3 or TRBV12-4 and J usage is TRBJ1-5; no clear D gene. V dropped 1 base and J dropped 4 bases, with 14 bases sitting between them. CDR3 size: 16 residues. The CDR3 is CASSLVLSDRNQPQHF. The CDR3 DNA is TGTGCCAGCAGTTTAGTGTTATCTGATAGAAATCAGCCCCAGCATTTT.

The gene calls are TRBV12-3 or TRBV12-4 and TRBJ1-5; D ambiguous. The V and J ends lost 6 bases and 0 bases respectively, with 12 bases between them. The CDR3 loop spans 15 amino acids. This chain's CDR3 is CASSPKVGSNQPQHF. In DNA form, the CDR3 reads TGTGCCAGCAGCCCTAAAGTTGGTAGCAATCAGCCCCAGCATTTT.

On this clonotype: A much bigger clone sits one base away, suggesting this may be a read error. The chain carries TRBV5-1 and TRBJ2-7; D is perhaps TRBD1 (5 bases). Germline CDR1 is SGHRS and CDR2 is YFSETQ. CDR3 length: 14 residues. The CDR3 here is CASSLDRLPYERYF. The CDR3 DNA sequence: TGCGCCAGCAGCTTGGACAGGTTACCCTACGAGCGGTACTTC.

The chain combines TRBV28 with TRBJ1-1; 10 bases align to TRBD1. The V gene end was trimmed by 5 bases and the J gene end by 5 bases; junction bases not matched to a gene: 5. This CDR3 spans 14 amino acids. Germline V CDR1 and CDR2: MDHEN, SYDVKM. CDR3 sequence (DNA): TGTGCCAGCAGTCTTAGGACAGGGGGGACTGAAGCTTTCTTT. As protein: CASSLRTGGTEAFF.

This clonotype was seen many times. The chain employs TRBV4-3 and TRBJ2-7; TRBD1 aligns across 7 bases. The CDR3 is made up of 16 amino acids. The J segment lost 2 bases and the V segment lost 2 bases, leaving 9 bases of the junction unmatched. CDR1 LGHNA and CDR2 YSLEER come from the germline V gene. Written as DNA, the CDR3 is TGCGCCAGCAGCCAACGATCCGGGACAGACCCCTACGAGCAGTACTTC. It codes for CASSQRSGTDPYEQYF.

This rearrangement joins TRBV20-1 to TRBJ2-3; tentatively, D is TRBD1 or TRBD2 (5 bases each). CDR3 length: 14 amino acids. Germline assignment: CDR1 DFQATT and CDR2 SNEGSKA (reference sequence). Between the trimmed V and J ends, which lost 1 base and 5 bases, there was a span of 13 bases. CDR3: CSARGGFQLDTQYF. DNA for the CDR3: TGCAGTGCTAGAGGGGGGTTTCAGTTAGATACGCAGTATTTT.

In this sample, this clonotype turned up many times. V usage is TRBV12-3 or TRBV12-4 and J usage is TRBJ2-7; 13 nucleotides line up with TRBD2. V lost 6 bases, J lost 0 bases, and 14 bases stayed unmatched. The length of the CDR3 is 19 residues. As DNA, the CDR3 is TGTGCCAGCAGGGCGGCCGGGACTAGCGGGGCCCCATCCTCCTACGAGCAGTACTTC. This encodes CASRAAGTSGAPSSYEQYF.

This clonotype was found many times. V and J are TRBV3-1 and TRBJ2-7; D gene ambiguous. Germline CDR1 is LGHDT and CDR2 is YNNKEL (reference sequence). This CDR3 has 14 residues. V dropped 2 bases and J dropped 3 bases, with 11 bases sitting between them. The CDR3 loop is CASSQLGSNYEQYF. As DNA, the CDR3 is TGTGCCAGCAGCCAACTCGGCAGTAACTACGAGCAGTACTTC.

The rearrangement links TRBV9 to TRBJ1-5, with 8 bases identical to TRBD1. There are 15 residues in the CDR3. J gave up 4 bases and V 3 bases, and 6 bases lay outside the gene matches. Germline CDR1 SGDLS, CDR2 YYNGEE. This chain's CDR3 is CASSETDRVNQPQHF. In nucleotides, the CDR3 is TGTGCCAGCAGCGAGACGGACAGGGTTAATCAGCCCCAGCATTTT.

This clonotype was seen many times. V gene TRBV7-9 combines with J gene TRBJ2-7, with 12 nucleotides matching TRBD2. Germline V CDR1 and CDR2: SEHNR, FQNEAQ (reference sequence). V trimming: 5 bases; J trimming: 3 bases; junction bases outside the gene matches: 8. The CDR3 runs to 16 residues. The CDR3 DNA sequence: TGTGCCAGCAGCCGTCGGACTAGCGGGGATAGCTACGAGCAGTACTTC. Protein sequence: CASSRRTSGDSYEQYF.

This clonotype has more than one count but fewer than ten. The chain recombines TRBV7-9 with TRBJ1-1; TRBD1 agrees at 7 bases. Per the germline V gene, CDR1 is SEHNR and CDR2 is FQNEAQ (reference sequence). CDR3 length: 15 residues. Trimming took 4 bases from V and 1 from J; bases not matched to a gene: 6. The CDR3 DNA sequence: TGTGCCAGCAGCTCCGCCGACAGGGAGAACACTGAAGCTTTCTTT. Protein sequence: CASSSADRENTEAFF.

The gene calls are TRBV10-1 and TRBJ2-3, with D perhaps matching TRBD1 or TRBD2 (6 bases each). V was pared by 4 bases and J by 2 bases, with 13 bases between. The germline CDR1 and CDR2 sequences are WNHNN and SYGVQD (reference sequence). This CDR3 is built from 15 residues. The DNA for the CDR3 is TGCGCCAGCAGTGTCTCCGGGGGCCACACAGATACGCAGTATTTT. Encoded protein: CASSVSGGHTDTQYF.

This clonotype was detected a few times. Here the CDR3 reads CASSQAEGGNQPQHF. Here the CDR3 DNA reads TGTGCCAGCAGCCAAGCGGAAGGAGGCAATCAGCCCCAGCATTTT. V and J are TRBV3-1 and TRBJ1-5; D is uncertain. CDR3 size: 15 residues. Germline V CDR1 and CDR2: LGHDT, YNNKEL (reference sequence). The ends were cut back, 1 base at V and 2 bases at J, with 9 bases in the middle.

This clonotype was observed at least ten times. This chain connects TRBV29-1 to TRBJ2-1; 9 bases line up with TRBD1. Germline CDR1 SQVTM, CDR2 ANQGSEA. The CDR3 contains 13 residues. Trimming cost V 3 bases and J 4 bases; bases outside gene matches: 1. The CDR3 protein is CSVETGGYNEQFF. For the CDR3, the DNA is TGCAGCGTTGAGACAGGGGGGTACAATGAGCAGTTCTTC.

This sequence joins TRBV7-2 and TRBJ1-4, with D uncertain. CDR1 is SGHTA, CDR2 FQGNSA, per germline. The V and J ends lost 1 base and 3 bases respectively, with 15 bases between them. The CDR3 loop spans 17 amino acids. The chain's CDR3 is CASSLGATRGPNEKLFF. The CDR3 bases are TGTGCCAGCAGCTTAGGGGCCACGCGCGGGCCTAATGAAAAACTGTTTTTT.

Ten or more counts support this clonotype. The chain employs TRBV20-1 and TRBJ1-1, with D hard to call. CDR1 and CDR2 from the germline V gene are DFQATT and SNEGSKA (reference sequence). The CDR3 totals 16 residues. V shed 2 bases and J shed 6 bases, with 22 bases lying between them. The CDR3 DNA is TGCAGTGCTAGACACCTTGGGAAGCCCGCAGAGTCTGAAGCTTTCTTT. Amino acids: CSARHLGKPAESEAFF.

This clonotype was counted between two and nine times. The rearrangement uses TRBV7-2 and TRBJ2-3; D unclear. The CDR3 has 13 residues. V was shortened by 5 bases and J by 3 bases, with 9 bases between the two germline ends. Germline values: CDR1 SGHTA, CDR2 FQGNSA. The CDR3 loop reads CASSPSRTDTQYF. The CDR3 nucleotides read TGTGCCAGCAGCCCCTCAAGGACAGATACGCAGTATTTT. The full variable domain, in which reference TRBV7-2 and TRBJ2-3 provide the parts outside the CDR3, is GAGVSQSPSNKVTEKGKDVELRCDPISGHTALYWYRQSLGQGLEFLIYFQGNSAPDKSGLPSDRFSAERTGGSVSTLTIQRTQQEDSAVYLCASSPSRTDTQYFGPGTRLTVL.